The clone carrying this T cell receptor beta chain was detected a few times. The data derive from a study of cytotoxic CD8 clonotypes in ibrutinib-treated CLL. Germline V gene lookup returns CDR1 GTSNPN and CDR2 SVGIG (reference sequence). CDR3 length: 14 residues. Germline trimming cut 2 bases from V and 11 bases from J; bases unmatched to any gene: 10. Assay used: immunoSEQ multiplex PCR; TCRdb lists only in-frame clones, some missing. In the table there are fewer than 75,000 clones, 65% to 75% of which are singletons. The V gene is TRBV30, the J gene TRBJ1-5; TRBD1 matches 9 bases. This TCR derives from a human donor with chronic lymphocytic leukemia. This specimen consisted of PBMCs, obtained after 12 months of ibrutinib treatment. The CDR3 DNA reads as TGTGCCTGGAGTACAACAGGGGGCGCGGGGTCCCAGCATTTT. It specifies CAWSTTGGAGSQHF. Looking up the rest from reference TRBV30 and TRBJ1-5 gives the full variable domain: SQTIHQWPATLVQPVGSPLSLECTVEGTSNPNLYWYRQAAGRGLQLLFYSVGIGQISSEVPQNLSASRPQDRQFILSSKKLLLSDSGFYLCAWSTTGGAGSQHFGDGTRLSIL.